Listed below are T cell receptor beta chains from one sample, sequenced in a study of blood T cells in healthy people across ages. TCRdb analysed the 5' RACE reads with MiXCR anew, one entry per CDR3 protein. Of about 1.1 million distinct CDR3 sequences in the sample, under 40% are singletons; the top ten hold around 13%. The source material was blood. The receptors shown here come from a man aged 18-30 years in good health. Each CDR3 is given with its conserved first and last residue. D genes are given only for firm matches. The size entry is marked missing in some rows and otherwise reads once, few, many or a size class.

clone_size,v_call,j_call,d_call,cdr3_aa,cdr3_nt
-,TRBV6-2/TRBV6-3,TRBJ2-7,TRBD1,CVSSLTGTAYYEQYF,TGTGTCAGCAGCCTTACCGGGACAGCCTACTACGAGCAGTACTTC
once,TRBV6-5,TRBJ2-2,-,CASSTTHTGELFF,TGTGCCAGCAGCACGACGCATACCGGGGAGCTGTTTTTT
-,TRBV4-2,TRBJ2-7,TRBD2,CASSQATTGLAGGVTYNEQYF,TGTGCCAGCAGCCAAGCGACGACGGGACTAGCGGGGGGCGTGACCTACAATGAGCAGTACTTC
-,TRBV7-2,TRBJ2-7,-,CASSLWTSYEQYF,TGTGCCAGCAGCTTATGGACTTCCTACGAGCAGTACTTC
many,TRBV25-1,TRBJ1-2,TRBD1,CASGTAVSTYGYTF,TGTGCCAGCGGGACAGCCGTATCTACCTATGGCTACACCTTC
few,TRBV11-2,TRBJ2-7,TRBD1,CASSLDSDRGSEQYF,TGTGCCAGCAGCTTAGATTCGGACAGGGGTAGCGAGCAGTACTTC
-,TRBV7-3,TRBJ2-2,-,CASSDSGSRGKTNTGELFF,TGTGCCAGCAGCGATTCAGGGTCCCGGGGAAAGACGAACACCGGGGAGCTGTTTTTT
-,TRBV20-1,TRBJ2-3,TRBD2,CSAPGTSGRPDTQYF,TGCAGTGCCCCCGGGACTAGCGGGCGTCCAGATACGCAGTATTTT
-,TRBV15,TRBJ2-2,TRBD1,CATSSPGGAYTGELFF,TGTGCCACCAGCAGCCCAGGGGGCGCGTACACCGGGGAGCTGTTTTTT
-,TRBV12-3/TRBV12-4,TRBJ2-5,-,CASSPSRSGSQNEQYF,TGTGCCAGCAGTCCGAGCCGGAGCGGGTCACAAAATGAGCAGTACTTC
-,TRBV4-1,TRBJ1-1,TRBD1,CASSQPGQGGAEAFF,TGCGCCAGCAGCCAACCGGGACAGGGTGGCGCTGAAGCTTTCTTT
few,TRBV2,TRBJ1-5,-,CASRAGVTYSNQPQHF,TGTGCCAGCAGGGCGGGCGTAACCTATAGCAATCAGCCCCAGCATTTT
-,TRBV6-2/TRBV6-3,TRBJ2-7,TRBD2,CASQLIAGNTYEQYF,TGTGCCAGCCAATTAATAGCGGGGAACACCTACGAGCAGTACTTC
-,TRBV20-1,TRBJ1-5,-,CSAIEVGNQPQHF,TGCAGTGCTATCGAGGTTGGCAATCAGCCCCAGCATTTT
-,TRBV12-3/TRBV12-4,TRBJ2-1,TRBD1,CASSGDRGGYNEQFF,TGTGCCAGTAGTGGGGACAGGGGAGGCTACAATGAGCAGTTCTTC
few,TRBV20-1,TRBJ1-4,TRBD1,CSASGGADEKLFF,TGCAGTGCATCAGGGGGAGCCGATGAAAAACTGTTTTTT
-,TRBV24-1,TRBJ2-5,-,CATSDPLTAETQYF,TGTGCCACCAGTGACCCCCTGACGGCCGAGACCCAGTACTTC
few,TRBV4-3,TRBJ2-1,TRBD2,CASSQERGAGGFYNEQFF,TGCGCCAGCAGCCAAGAAAGAGGCGCGGGGGGCTTCTACAATGAGCAGTTCTTC
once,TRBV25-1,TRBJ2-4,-,CASSELGKNIQYF,TGTGCCAGCAGTGAATTAGGGAAAAACATTCAGTACTTC
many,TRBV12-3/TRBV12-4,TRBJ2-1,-,CASSIGRDNEQFF,TGTGCCAGCAGTATAGGACGGGACAATGAGCAGTTCTTC
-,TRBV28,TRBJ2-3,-,CASSAYTGTGITDTQYF,TGTGCCAGCAGTGCATATACCGGGACGGGGATCACAGATACGCAGTATTTT
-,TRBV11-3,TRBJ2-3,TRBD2,CASSLGLAGERDTQYF,TGTGCCAGCAGCTTAGGACTAGCGGGAGAGAGAGATACGCAGTATTTT
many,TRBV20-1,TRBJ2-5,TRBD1,CSARDVRDRQETQYF,TGCAGTGCTAGAGATGTGCGGGACAGGCAAGAGACCCAGTACTTC
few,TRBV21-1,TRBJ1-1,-,CASSNPLDSSNTEAFF,TGTGCCAGCAGCAACCCTTTAGACAGCTCGAACACTGAAGCTTTCTTT
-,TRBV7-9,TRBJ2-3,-,CASSLSPPRTGPYTQYF,TGTGCCAGCAGCTTATCTCCCCCTAGGACGGGACCATATACGCAGTATTTT
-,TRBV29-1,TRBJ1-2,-,CSVVPGSGNYGYTF,TGCAGCGTTGTTCCCGGCTCCGGTAACTATGGCTACACCTTC
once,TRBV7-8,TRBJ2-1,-,CASSAYWGRAVNEQFF,TGTGCCAGCAGCGCCTACTGGGGACGTGCAGTCAATGAGCAGTTCTTC
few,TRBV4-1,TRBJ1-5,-,CASSYHAVVKGNQPQHF,TGCGCCAGCAGCTACCATGCGGTTGTCAAGGGAAATCAGCCCCAGCATTTT
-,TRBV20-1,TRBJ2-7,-,CSAKEGSETYEQYF,TGCAGTGCCAAAGAGGGGTCGGAAACCTACGAGCAGTACTTC
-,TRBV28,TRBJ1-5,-,CASSPAWPQHF,TGTGCCAGCAGTCCCGCCTGGCCCCAGCATTTT
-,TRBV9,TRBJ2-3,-,CASSVGAGLSTDTQYF,TGTGCCAGCAGCGTAGGGGCGGGACTTAGCACAGATACGCAGTATTTT
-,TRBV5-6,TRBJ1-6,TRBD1,CASSLSGRGQNNSPLHF,TGTGCCAGCAGCTTGTCGGGCAGGGGGCAGAATAATTCACCCCTCCACTTT
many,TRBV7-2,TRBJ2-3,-,CASSPPYDTQYF,TGTGCCAGCAGCCCCCCCTACGATACGCAGTATTTT
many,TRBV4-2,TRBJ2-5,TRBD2,CASSLNRGVSETQYF,TGTGCCAGCAGCCTAAACCGGGGGGTCTCAGAGACCCAGTACTTC
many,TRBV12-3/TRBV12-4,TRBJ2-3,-,CASSPRDSPTDTQYF,TGTGCCAGCAGTCCACGGGACTCACCTACAGATACGCAGTATTTT
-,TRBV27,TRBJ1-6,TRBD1,CASSRETGTYNSPLHF,TGTGCCAGCAGTAGAGAGACAGGGACTTATAATTCACCCCTCCACTTT
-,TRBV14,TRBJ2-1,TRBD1,CASSQGIQGVLDEQFF,TGTGCCAGCAGCCAAGGGATACAGGGGGTTTTGGATGAGCAGTTCTTC
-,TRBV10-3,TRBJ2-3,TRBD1,CAISDTGGPDTQYF,TGTGCCATCAGTGATACAGGGGGCCCAGATACGCAGTATTTT
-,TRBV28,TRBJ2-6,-,CASSSPHVANVLTF,TGTGCCAGCAGTTCCCCTCATGTGGCCAACGTCCTGACTTTC
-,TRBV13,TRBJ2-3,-,CASTPTQGSTDTQYF,TGTGCCAGCACCCCCACACAGGGAAGCACAGATACGCAGTATTTT
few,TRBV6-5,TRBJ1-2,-,CASSSWLATTTPNYGYTF,TGTGCCAGCAGTTCCTGGCTGGCCACCACCACCCCTAACTATGGCTACACCTTC
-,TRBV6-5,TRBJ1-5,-,CASSKSRSNQPQHF,TGTGCCAGCAGTAAGTCTCGTAGCAATCAGCCCCAGCATTTT
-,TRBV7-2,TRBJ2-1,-,CASSVVENNEQFF,TGTGCCAGCAGCGTAGTGGAAAACAATGAGCAGTTCTTC
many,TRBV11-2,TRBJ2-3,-,CASSGSNTQYF,TGTGCCAGCAGCGGGTCCAACACGCAGTATTTT
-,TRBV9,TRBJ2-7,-,CASSVAIGTYEQYF,TGTGCCAGCAGCGTAGCAATCGGTACCTACGAGCAGTACTTC
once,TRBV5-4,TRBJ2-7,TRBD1,CASSLGTGDYNEQYF,TGTGCCAGCAGCTTAGGGACAGGAGATTACAATGAGCAGTACTTC
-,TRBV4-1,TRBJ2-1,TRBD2,CAGSGGTIAEQFF,TGCGCCGGCAGCGGGGGGACTATCGCCGAGCAGTTCTTC
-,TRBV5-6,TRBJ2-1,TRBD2,CASSPMGGASYNEQFF,TGTGCCAGCAGCCCGATGGGAGGGGCATCCTACAATGAGCAGTTCTTC
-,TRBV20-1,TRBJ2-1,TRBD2,CSARDLGLAAMKEFF,TGCAGTGCTAGAGATCTCGGACTAGCCGCCATGAAGGAGTTCTTC
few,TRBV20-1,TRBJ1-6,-,CSASPGLSEQSYNSPLHF,TGCAGTGCTAGCCCGGGACTTTCAGAACAGTCCTATAATTCACCCCTCCACTTT
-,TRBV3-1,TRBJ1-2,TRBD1,CASSPTGRLFYGYTF,TGTGCCAGCAGCCCGACAGGGCGTTTATTCTATGGCTACACCTTC
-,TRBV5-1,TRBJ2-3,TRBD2,CASSLGLAGVPTDTQYF,TGCGCCAGCAGCTTGGGACTAGCGGGGGTTCCCACAGATACGCAGTATTTT
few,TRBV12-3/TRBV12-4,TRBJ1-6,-,CASTQGIGSILHF,TGTGCCAGCACCCAGGGGATAGGGTCAATCCTCCACTTT
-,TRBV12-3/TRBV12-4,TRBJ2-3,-,CASSLRGGWTDTQYF,TGTGCCAGCAGTTTACGTGGGGGTTGGACAGATACGCAGTATTTT
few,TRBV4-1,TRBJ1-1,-,CASSISTGSMEAFF,TGCGCCAGCAGCATTAGCACAGGATCAATGGAAGCTTTCTTT
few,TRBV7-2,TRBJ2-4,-,CASSLSNGQNIQYF,TGTGCCAGCAGCTTATCGAACGGGCAAAACATTCAGTACTTC